A single sample is the source of the 7 T cell receptor beta chains below, sequenced in a study of blood T cell repertoires in COVID-19 (dated by TCRdb to 2020 to 2021). Libraries were made using the immunoSEQ multiplex PCR assay. In its TCRdb copy, this immuneACCESS table keeps in-frame sequences only and misses some clones. Where compared with another copy, unresolved V genes explain less than half of these, and the others have no known cause. The sample has about 200,000 clones on record, 65% to 90% of them singletons. In total, the top ten clones hold 3% to 4% of the sample. Sequencing used PBMCs or T cells enriched from blood (not recorded which). The receptors shown here come from a middle-aged woman with acute COVID-19.

The J gene is TRBJ2-7, the V gene TRBV29-1; TRBD2 agrees at 14 bases. There are 14 residues in the CDR3. Per the germline V gene, CDR1 is SQVTM and CDR2 is ANQGSEA. Trimming at V came to 8 bases and at J to 3 bases, leaving 6 bases not matched to a gene. CDR3 region: CSSGLAGGLYEQYF. CDR3 DNA: TGCAGCTCTGGACTAGCGGGAGGACTCTACGAGCAGTACTTC.

The CDR3 sequence: CASSREQGYETQYF. The CDR3 DNA follows: TGTGCCAGCAGCCGAGAACAGGGCTACGAGACCCAGTACTTC. The J gene is TRBJ2-5, the V gene TRBV7-9, with a tentative D call TRBD1 (6 bases). Looked up from germline, CDR1 is SEHNR and CDR2 is FQNEAQ (reference sequence). Trimming removed 5 bases from V and 5 bases from J, with 15 bases in between. The CDR3 has 14 residues.

The chain carries TRBV5-6 and TRBJ2-7, with 8 bases that match TRBD1. The V gene's germline CDR1 is SGHDT and CDR2 YYEEEE. This CDR3 is built from 14 residues. The ends lost 1 base at V and 9 bases at J; junction bases unmatched: 9. This CDR3 is CASSLFQGAAGQYF. In DNA form, the CDR3 reads TGTGCCAGCAGCTTGTTCCAGGGGGCAGCAGGGCAGTACTTC.

The V and J genes are TRBV7-9 and TRBJ2-7, with TRBD1 matching 9 bases. Germline trimming cut 7 bases from V and 2 bases from J; bases unmatched to any gene: 9. CDR1 and CDR2 (germline): SEHNR, FQNEAQ (reference sequence). The CDR3 spans 15 residues. The CDR3 sequence is CASIPKDRGTYEQYF. The DNA for the CDR3 is TGTGCCAGCATCCCTAAAGACAGGGGGACCTACGAGCAGTACTTC.

The CDR3 coding sequence is TGTGCCAGCAGCTTAATTCGGGGAGATACGCAGTATTTT. This sequence encodes CASSLIRGDTQYF. This chain joins TRBV5-8 and TRBJ2-3; D perhaps matches TRBD2 (5 bases). Germline V lookup: CDR1 SGHTS, CDR2 YDEGEE. V was clipped by 2 bases and J by 5 bases, with 9 bases between them. CDR3 length: 13 amino acids.

This sequence joins TRBV5-4 and TRBJ1-6, with D perhaps matching TRBD1 (6 bases). CDR3 length: 14 amino acids. V lost 4 bases and J 8 bases, leaving 13 bases between the germline ends. CDR1 and CDR2 from the germline V gene are SGHNT and YYREEE (reference sequence). CDR3: CASSGGQFYSPLHF. The CDR3, as DNA: TGTGCCAGCAGCGGAGGACAGTTCTATTCACCCCTCCACTTT.

This sequence joins TRBV28 and TRBJ1-5, with no clear D. Per germline, CDR1 MDHEN and CDR2 SYDVKM. The germline V and J ends were trimmed by 10 bases and 2 bases, with 9 bases remaining between them. This CDR3 region has 12 residues. In nucleotides, the CDR3 is TGTGCCACCAACTCGGGCAATCAGCCCCAGCATTTT. Its translation is CATNSGNQPQHF.